A single sample is the source of the 9 T cell receptor beta chains below, sequenced in a study of cytomegalovirus exposure and HLA in healthy donors. Both 60 Vbeta primers and 13 Jbeta primers went into the PCR. This table comes from immunoSEQ multiplex PCR, and its TCRdb copy is limited to in-frame clones, with some not included. There are 150,000 to 200,000 clones in the sample; 82% occur only once, and 1.5% lies in the top ten. Sequencing was done on a sample of PBMCs. These receptors were obtained from a man aged 35-49 years in good health and CMV-seronegative.

This sequence joins TRBV7-9 and TRBJ2-3, with D maybe TRBD1 (6 bases). V lost 3 bases to trimming and J lost 4 bases, with 8 bases between them. CDR3 length: 13 residues. Per germline, CDR1 SEHNR and CDR2 FQNEAQ (reference sequence). The CDR3 DNA is TGTGCCAGCAGCTTGGGGGCGGCAGATACGCAGTATTTT. Its protein is CASSLGAADTQYF.

In this sample, this clone turned up once. The V and J genes are TRBV9 and TRBJ1-1, with D possibly being TRBD1 (6 bases). Trimming shortened V by 4 bases and J by 2 bases, and 15 bases separated the two germline ends. Germline lookup yields CDR1 SGDLS and CDR2 YYNGEE. This CDR3 has 15 residues. This CDR3 is CASSPQTGINTEAFF. The CDR3 DNA reads as TGTGCCAGCAGCCCGCAGACAGGTATAAACACTGAAGCTTTCTTT.

V gene TRBV7-2 combines with J gene TRBJ2-7; 7 bases match TRBD1. The V segment lost 5 bases and the J segment 2 bases; nucleotides outside the gene matches: 9. Germline V CDR1 and CDR2: SGHTA, FQGNSA. There are 15 residues in the CDR3. The CDR3 nucleotides are TGTGCCAGCAGCCCCGGGACAGAACTTCCCTACGAGCAGTACTTC. As protein: CASSPGTELPYEQYF.

The CDR3 nucleotides read TGTGCCTGGAAAAAAGGGGAAACTGAAGCTTTCTTT. Translation gives CAWKKGETEAFF. J is TRBJ1-1 and V is TRBV30, with D possibly matching TRBD1 (5 bases). V was clipped by 4 bases and J by 5 bases, with 11 bases between them. The germline V gene encodes CDR1 GTSNPN and CDR2 SVGIG (reference sequence). There are 12 residues in the CDR3.

This chain connects TRBV6-5 to TRBJ2-1, with TRBD2 matching over 8 bases. The ends lost 6 bases at V and 6 bases at J; junction bases unmatched: 4. Per germline, CDR1 MNHEY and CDR2 SVGAGI. The CDR3 is made up of 13 amino acids. In DNA form, the CDR3 reads TGTGCCAGCAGGGCGGGGGGCGGCAATGAGCAGTTCTTC. This gives the protein CASRAGGGNEQFF.

The rearrangement joins TRBV7-2 to TRBJ2-7; 7 bases match TRBD1. This CDR3 spans 16 amino acids. In germline, CDR1 is SGHTA, CDR2 FQGNSA. The trim removed 5 bases at V and 0 bases at J, leaving 10 bases unmatched. Here the CDR3 DNA reads TGTGCCAGCAGCCCGTCTGGGACAGCCAACTCCTACGAGCAGTACTTC. Its protein is CASSPSGTANSYEQYF.

Details on this clone: At one end the junction does not follow the germline gene, possibly because of a read error. This chain links TRBV7-7 with TRBJ2-1, with a weak D call TRBD2 (7 bases). CDR1 is SSHAT, CDR2 FNYEAQ, per germline (reference sequence). This CDR3 has 15 residues. CDR3 region: CASSLEGGPLDEQFF. The CDR3 bases are TGTGCTAGCAGCTTAGAGGGGGGGCCTTTAGATGAGCAGTTCTTC.

The J gene is TRBJ2-5, the V gene TRBV19, with 10 bases fitting TRBD1. The J call could be wrong; TRBJ2-7 is a better fit for the DNA end. Germline V CDR1 and CDR2: LNHDA, SQIVND (reference sequence). The CDR3 length is 16 residues. The CDR3 spells CASSTRDRGKAYEQYF. The CDR3 nucleotides read TGTGCCAGTAGTACCCGGGACAGGGGCAAGGCCTACGAGCAGTACTTC.

The chain carries TRBV27 and TRBJ1-3; tentatively, D is TRBD1 (6 bases). V lost 0 bases and J 4 bases, leaving 13 bases between the germline ends. This CDR3 contains 16 residues. Germline CDR1 reads MNHEY; CDR2 reads SMNVEV (reference sequence). This CDR3 is CASSLSARGNGNTIYF. Here the CDR3 DNA reads TGTGCCAGCAGTTTATCAGCCAGGGGTAACGGAAACACCATATATTTT.